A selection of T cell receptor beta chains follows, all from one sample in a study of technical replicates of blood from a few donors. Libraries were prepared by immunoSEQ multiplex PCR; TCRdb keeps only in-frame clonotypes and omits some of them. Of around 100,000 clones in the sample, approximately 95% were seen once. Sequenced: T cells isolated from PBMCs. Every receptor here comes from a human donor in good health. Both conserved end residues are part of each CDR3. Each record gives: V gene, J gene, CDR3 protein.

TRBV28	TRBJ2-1	CASSYSNEQFF
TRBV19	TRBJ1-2	CATYSSGTEMEYTF
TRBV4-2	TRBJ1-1	CASSQAGGVNTEAFF
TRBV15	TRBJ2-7	CATTNRGTSYEQYF
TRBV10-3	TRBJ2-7	CAISESYGRGSYEQYF
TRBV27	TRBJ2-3	CASSTRTDTQYF
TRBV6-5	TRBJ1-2	CASSAQGSLSFGYTF
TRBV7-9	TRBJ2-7	CASSPRLAVAYEQYF
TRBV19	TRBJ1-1	CASSKNRLRETEAFF
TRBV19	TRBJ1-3	CASCGTGTGNTIYF
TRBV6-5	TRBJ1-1	CASRIITGATEAFF
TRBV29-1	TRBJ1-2	CSVEAVPYGYTF
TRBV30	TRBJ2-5	CAWSPAGLAGDWETQYF
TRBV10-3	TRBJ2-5	CAIKEGQETQYF
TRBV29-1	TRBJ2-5	CSVESGLFQETQYF
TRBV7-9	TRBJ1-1	CASSPPQGLNTEAFF
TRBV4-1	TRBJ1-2	CASSQGTGNGYTF
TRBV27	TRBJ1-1	CASSWTGGVGTEAFF
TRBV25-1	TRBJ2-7	CASSTVNFYEQYF
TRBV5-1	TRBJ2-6	CASSSRASGANVLTF
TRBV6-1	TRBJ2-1	CASSGRGVNNEQFF
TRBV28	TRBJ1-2	CASRRQGAGYGYTF
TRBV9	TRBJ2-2	CASRKSGSESGELFF
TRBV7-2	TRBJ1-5	CASSPLEGEGQPQHF
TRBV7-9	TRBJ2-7	CASSSIQQDRSYEQYF
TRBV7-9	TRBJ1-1	CASSLGWRGTEAFF
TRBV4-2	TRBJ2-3	CASSQAGGMTDTQYF
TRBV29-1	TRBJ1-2	CSVEENRSRYGYTF
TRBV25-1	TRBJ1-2	CASSETHGYTF
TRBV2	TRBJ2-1	CASSINEQFF
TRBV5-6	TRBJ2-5	CASSLRATGGEETQYF
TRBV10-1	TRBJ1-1	CASSENRGPEAFF
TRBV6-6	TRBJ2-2	CASRPRLAGTGELFF